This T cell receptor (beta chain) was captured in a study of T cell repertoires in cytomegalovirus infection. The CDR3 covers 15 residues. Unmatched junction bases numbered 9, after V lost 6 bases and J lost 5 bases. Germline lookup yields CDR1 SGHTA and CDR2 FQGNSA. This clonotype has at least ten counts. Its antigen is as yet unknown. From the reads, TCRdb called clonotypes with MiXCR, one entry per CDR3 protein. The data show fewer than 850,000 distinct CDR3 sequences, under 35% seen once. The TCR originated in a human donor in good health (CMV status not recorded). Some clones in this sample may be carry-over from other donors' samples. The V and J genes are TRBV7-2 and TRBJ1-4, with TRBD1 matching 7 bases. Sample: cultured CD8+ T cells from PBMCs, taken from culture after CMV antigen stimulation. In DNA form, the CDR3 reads TGTGCCAGCAGTTCCTGGGACAGCTTAAATGAAAAACTGTTTTTT. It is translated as CASSSWDSLNEKLFF. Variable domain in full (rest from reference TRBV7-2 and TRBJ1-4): GAGVSQSPSNKVTEKGKDVELRCDPISGHTALYWYRQSLGQGLEFLIYFQGNSAPDKSGLPSDRFSAERTGGSVSTLTIQRTQQEDSAVYLCASSSWDSLNEKLFFGSGTQLSVL.